The source of this T cell receptor beta chain is a study of lymphopenia after photon versus proton radiotherapy. This CDR3 spans 15 amino acids. CDR1 ENHRY and CDR2 SYGVKD come from the germline V gene. Trimming took 1 base from V and 6 from J, leaving 10 bases between them. Clones were read by immunoSEQ multiplex PCR, and TCRdb kept only the in-frame ones, dropping some. The table has 37,000 or so clones, around 84% seen once. Study observations and caveats: Post-nadir TCR diversity decline inversely tracked overall survival among those who died. Only patients who died were analyzed for survival; proton advantage is unproven.

A note on this clone: Its antigen remains unknown.

The clonotype was recovered from a woman in her sixties or seventies with pancreatic cancer. Some clones in this sample may be carry-over from other donors' samples. The rearrangement uses TRBV10-3 and TRBJ1-6; D is perhaps TRBD1 (6 bases). The input for sequencing was peripheral blood, taken from a patient treated with proton-based radiotherapy. CDR3 sequence: CAISEYGQLNSPLHF. The CDR3 bases are TGTGCCATCAGTGAGTACGGACAGCTTAATTCACCCCTCCACTTT.